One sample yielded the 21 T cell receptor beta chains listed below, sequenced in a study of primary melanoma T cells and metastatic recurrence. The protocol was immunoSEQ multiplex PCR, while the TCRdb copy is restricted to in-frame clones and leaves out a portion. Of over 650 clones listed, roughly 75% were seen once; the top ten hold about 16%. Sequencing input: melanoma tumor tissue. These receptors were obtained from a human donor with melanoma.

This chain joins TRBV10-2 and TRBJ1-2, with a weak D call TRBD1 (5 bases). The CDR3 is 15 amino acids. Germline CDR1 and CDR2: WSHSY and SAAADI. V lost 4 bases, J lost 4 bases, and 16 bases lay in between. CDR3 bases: TGCGCCAGCAGTGGGGCAGGGAAGCTGGCCTATGGCTACACCTTC. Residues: CASSGAGKLAYGYTF.

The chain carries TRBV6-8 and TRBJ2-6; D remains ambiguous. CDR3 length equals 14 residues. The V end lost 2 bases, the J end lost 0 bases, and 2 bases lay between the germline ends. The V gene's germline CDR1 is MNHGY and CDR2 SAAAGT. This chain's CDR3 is CASSYGSGANVLTF. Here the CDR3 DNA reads TGTGCCAGCAGTTACGGCTCTGGGGCCAACGTCCTGACTTTC.

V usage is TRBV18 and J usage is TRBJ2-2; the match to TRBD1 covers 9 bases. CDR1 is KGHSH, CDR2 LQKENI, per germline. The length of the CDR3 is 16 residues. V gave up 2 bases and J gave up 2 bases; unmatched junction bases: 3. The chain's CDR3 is CASSPNTGGNTGELFF. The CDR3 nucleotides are TGTGCCAGCTCACCAAATACAGGGGGCAACACCGGGGAGCTGTTTTTT.

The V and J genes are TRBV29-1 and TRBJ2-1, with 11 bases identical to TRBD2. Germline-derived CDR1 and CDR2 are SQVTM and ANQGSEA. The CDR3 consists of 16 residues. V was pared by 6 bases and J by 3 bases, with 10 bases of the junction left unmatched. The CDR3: CSVDSGTSGFYNEQFF. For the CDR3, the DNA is TGCAGCGTAGACTCCGGGACTAGCGGTTTCTACAATGAGCAGTTCTTC.

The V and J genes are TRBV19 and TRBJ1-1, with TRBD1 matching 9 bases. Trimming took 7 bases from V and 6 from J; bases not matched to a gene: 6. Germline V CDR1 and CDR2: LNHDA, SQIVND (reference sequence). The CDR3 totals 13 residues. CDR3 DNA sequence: TGTGCCAGTACGAACAGGGGGCCCGCTGAAGCTTTCTTT. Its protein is CASTNRGPAEAFF.

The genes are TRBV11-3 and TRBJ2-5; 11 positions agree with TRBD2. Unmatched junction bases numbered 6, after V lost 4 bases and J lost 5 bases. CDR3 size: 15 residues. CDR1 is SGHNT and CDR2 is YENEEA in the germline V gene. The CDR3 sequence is CASSSVAGGPETQYF. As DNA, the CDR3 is TGTGCCAGCAGCTCTGTAGCGGGGGGGCCGGAGACCCAGTACTTC.

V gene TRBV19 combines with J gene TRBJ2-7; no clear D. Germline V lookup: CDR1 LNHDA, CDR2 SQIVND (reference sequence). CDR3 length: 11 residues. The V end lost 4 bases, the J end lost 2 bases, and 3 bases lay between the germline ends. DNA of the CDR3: TGTGCCAGTAGTAACACCTACGAGCAGTACTTC. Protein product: CASSNTYEQYF.

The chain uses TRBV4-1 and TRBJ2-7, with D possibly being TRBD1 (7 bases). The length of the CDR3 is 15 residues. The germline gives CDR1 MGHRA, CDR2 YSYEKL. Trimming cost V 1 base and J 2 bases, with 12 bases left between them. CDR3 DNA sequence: TGCGCCAGCAGCCAAGGCGGGACAGCAACCTACGAGCAGTACTTC. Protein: CASSQGGTATYEQYF.

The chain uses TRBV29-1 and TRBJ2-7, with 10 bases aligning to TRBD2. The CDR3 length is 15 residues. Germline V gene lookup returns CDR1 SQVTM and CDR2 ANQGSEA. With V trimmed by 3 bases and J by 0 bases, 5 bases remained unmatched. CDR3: CSVELAGAYSYEQYF. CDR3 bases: TGCAGCGTTGAGCTAGCGGGGGCCTACTCCTACGAGCAGTACTTC.

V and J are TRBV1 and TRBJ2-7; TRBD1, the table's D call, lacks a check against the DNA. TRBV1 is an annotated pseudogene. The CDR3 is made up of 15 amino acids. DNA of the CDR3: TGCGCCAGCAGCCAATTATCAGACAGCTTCTACGAGCAGTACTTC. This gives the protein CASSQLSDSFYEQYF.

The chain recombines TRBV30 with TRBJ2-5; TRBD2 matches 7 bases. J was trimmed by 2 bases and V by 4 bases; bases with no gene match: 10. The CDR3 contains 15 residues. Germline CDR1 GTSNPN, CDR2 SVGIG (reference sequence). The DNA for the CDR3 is TGTGCCTGGAACCGTGGGGGGGGACTACAAGAGACCCAGTACTTC. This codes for CAWNRGGGLQETQYF. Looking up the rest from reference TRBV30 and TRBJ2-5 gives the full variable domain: SQTIHQWPATLVQPVGSPLSLECTVEGTSNPNLYWYRQAAGRGLQLLFYSVGIGQISSEVPQNLSASRPQDRQFILSSKKLLLSDSGFYLCAWNRGGGLQETQYFGPGTRLLVL.

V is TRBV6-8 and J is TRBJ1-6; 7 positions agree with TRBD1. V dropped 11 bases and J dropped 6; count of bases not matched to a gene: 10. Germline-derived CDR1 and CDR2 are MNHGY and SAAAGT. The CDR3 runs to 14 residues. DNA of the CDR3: TGTGCCGGAGGAGGGACAGCCGTTAATTCACCCCTCCACTTT. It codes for CAGGGTAVNSPLHF.

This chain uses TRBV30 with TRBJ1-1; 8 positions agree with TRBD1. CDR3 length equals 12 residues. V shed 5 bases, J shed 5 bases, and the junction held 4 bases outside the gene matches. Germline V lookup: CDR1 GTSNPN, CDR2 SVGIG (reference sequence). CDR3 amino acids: CAWDRGGTEAFF. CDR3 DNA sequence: TGTGCCTGGGACAGGGGCGGGACTGAAGCTTTCTTT. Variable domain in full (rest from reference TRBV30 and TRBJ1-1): SQTIHQWPATLVQPVGSPLSLECTVEGTSNPNLYWYRQAAGRGLQLLFYSVGIGQISSEVPQNLSASRPQDRQFILSSKKLLLSDSGFYLCAWDRGGTEAFFGQGTRLTVV.

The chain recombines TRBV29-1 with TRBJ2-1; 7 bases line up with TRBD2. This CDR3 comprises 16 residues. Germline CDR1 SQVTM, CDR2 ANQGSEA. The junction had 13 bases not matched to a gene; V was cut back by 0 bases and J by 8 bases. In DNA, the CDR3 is TGCAGCGTTGAAGAACAGGAAGGCGGGAGATTACATGAGCAGTTCTTC. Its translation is CSVEEQEGGRLHEQFF.

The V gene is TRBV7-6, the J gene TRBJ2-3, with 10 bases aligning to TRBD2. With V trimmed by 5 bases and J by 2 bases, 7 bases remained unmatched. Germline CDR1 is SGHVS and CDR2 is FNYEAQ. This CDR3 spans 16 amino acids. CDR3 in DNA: TGTGCCAGCAGCATCGCTAGCGGGGGCTTCACAGATACGCAGTATTTT. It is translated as CASSIASGGFTDTQYF. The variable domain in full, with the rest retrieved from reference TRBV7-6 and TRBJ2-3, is GAGVSQSPRYKVTKRGQDVALRCDPISGHVSLYWYRQALGQGPEFLTYFNYEAQQDKSGLPNDRFSAERPEGSISTLTIQRTEQRDSAMYRCASSIASGGFTDTQYFGPGTRLTVL.

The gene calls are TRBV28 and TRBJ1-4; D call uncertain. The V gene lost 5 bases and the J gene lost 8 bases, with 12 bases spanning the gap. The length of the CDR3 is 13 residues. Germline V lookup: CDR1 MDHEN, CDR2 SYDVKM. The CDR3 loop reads CASSPWGEEKLFF. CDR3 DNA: TGTGCCAGCAGTCCTTGGGGAGAGGAAAAACTGTTTTTT.

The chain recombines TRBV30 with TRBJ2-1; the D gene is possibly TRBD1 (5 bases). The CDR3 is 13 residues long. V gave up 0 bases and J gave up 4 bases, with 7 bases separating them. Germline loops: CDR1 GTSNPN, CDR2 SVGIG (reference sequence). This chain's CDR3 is CAWSVQDYNEQFF. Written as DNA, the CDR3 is TGTGCCTGGAGTGTACAGGATTACAATGAGCAGTTCTTC. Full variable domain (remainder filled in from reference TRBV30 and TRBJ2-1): SQTIHQWPATLVQPVGSPLSLECTVEGTSNPNLYWYRQAAGRGLQLLFYSVGIGQISSEVPQNLSASRPQDRQFILSSKKLLLSDSGFYLCAWSVQDYNEQFFGPGTRLTVL.

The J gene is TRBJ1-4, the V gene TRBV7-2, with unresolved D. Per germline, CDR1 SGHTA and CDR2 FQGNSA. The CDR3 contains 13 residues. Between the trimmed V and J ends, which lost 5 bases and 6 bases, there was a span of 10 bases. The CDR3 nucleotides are TGTGCCAGCAGCCTCAAAGGCGATGAAAAACTGTTTTTT. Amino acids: CASSLKGDEKLFF.

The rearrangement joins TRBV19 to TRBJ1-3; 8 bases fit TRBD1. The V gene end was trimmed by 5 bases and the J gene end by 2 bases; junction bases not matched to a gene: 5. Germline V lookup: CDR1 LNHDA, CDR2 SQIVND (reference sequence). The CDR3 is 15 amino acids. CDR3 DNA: TGTGCCAGTAGTTCTCGACAGGGGCCTGGAAACACCATATATTTT. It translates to CASSSRQGPGNTIYF.

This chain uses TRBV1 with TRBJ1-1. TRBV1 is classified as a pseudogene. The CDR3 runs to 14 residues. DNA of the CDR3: TGCGCCAGCAGACACTTACCGGGGAGCACTGAAGCTTTCTTT. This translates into CASRHLPGSTEAFF.

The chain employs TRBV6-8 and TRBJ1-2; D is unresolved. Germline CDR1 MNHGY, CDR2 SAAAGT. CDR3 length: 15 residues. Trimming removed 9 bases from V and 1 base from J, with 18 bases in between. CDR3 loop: CASKRDPLYNYGYTF. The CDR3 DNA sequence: TGTGCCAGTAAACGGGATCCACTTTATAACTATGGCTACACCTTC.